A single sample gave rise to the 6 T cell receptor beta chains below, sequenced in a study of cytomegalovirus exposure and HLA in healthy donors. The PCR had 60 Vbeta and 13 Jbeta primers. The method was immunoSEQ multiplex PCR; TCRdb's version includes in-frame clones alone and lacks a portion of them. The sample lists around 140,000 clones; approximately 79% were seen once. Input material: PBMCs. The receptor source for this set is a male donor in good health and CMV-seronegative.

The chain carries TRBV6-1 and TRBJ2-7; 7 nucleotides align to TRBD2. Germline loops: CDR1 MNHNS, CDR2 SASEGT. J lost 1 base, V lost 1 base, and 4 bases had no gene match. This CDR3 is 15 amino acids long. In DNA form, the CDR3 reads TGTGCCAGCAGTGAAGAGGCTAGCGGTTCCTACGAGCAGTACTTC. Translating gives CASSEEASGSYEQYF.

This chain connects TRBV19 to TRBJ1-2; perhaps TRBD1 as D (5 bases). Trimming shortened V by 6 bases and J by 4 bases, and 18 bases separated the two germline ends. The germline V gene encodes CDR1 LNHDA and CDR2 SQIVND (reference sequence). This CDR3 has 15 residues. This CDR3 reads CASSISTRAGYGYTF. CDR3 nucleotides: TGTGCCAGTAGCATCAGCACCAGGGCCGGCTATGGCTACACCTTC.

The chain recombines TRBV19 with TRBJ1-3; 7 nucleotides line up with TRBD1. CDR3 size: 13 residues. Germline CDR1 LNHDA, CDR2 SQIVND (reference sequence). Trimming cost V 5 bases and J 9 bases; bases outside gene matches: 7. The CDR3 is CASSHRDRSTIYF. The CDR3 bases are TGTGCCAGTAGTCACCGGGACAGATCCACCATATATTTT.

This rearrangement joins TRBV5-1 to TRBJ1-4, with 7 bases matching TRBD1. The V gene's germline CDR1 is SGHRS and CDR2 YFSETQ. The CDR3 sequence is 15 residues long. Trimming at V came to 2 bases and at J to 0 bases, leaving 1 base not matched to a gene. CDR3 DNA sequence: TGCGCCAGCAGCTTAACAGGGGCAACTAATGAAAAACTGTTTTTT. This codes for CASSLTGATNEKLFF.

This chain connects TRBV7-9 to TRBJ1-2; TRBD1 matches 8 bases. In germline, CDR1 is SEHNR, CDR2 FQNEAQ (reference sequence). This CDR3 spans 15 amino acids. Unmatched junction bases numbered 9, after V lost 5 bases and J lost 4 bases. DNA of the CDR3: TGTGCCAGCAGCCTCGACAGGGGAGATCTCTATGGCTACACCTTC. Translated, it gives CASSLDRGDLYGYTF.

The rearrangement uses TRBV7-9 and TRBJ1-2; D uncertain. The CDR3 has 14 residues. The V gene lost 1 base and the J gene lost 5 bases, with 11 bases spanning the gap. Germline V gene sequence: CDR1 SEHNR, CDR2 FQNEAQ (reference sequence). The CDR3 sequence is CASSLGHPPYGYTF. The CDR3 region has the DNA TGTGCCAGCAGCTTAGGACACCCTCCGTATGGCTACACCTTC.